The 5 T cell receptor beta chains in this list originate from one sample, sequenced in a study of blood T cell repertoires in COVID-19. Measured with immunoSEQ multiplex PCR; TCRdb has only the in-frame clones, and not every one. The repertoire holds 70,000 to 85,000 clones, with about four fifths as singletons. Sequencing was carried out using peripheral blood. All receptors come from a woman aged 80 or over with acute or convalescent COVID-19.

There are a few counts of this clone. The rearrangement uses TRBV5-4 and TRBJ1-2; tentatively, D is TRBD1 (6 bases). Germline V gives CDR1 SGHNT, CDR2 YYREEE (reference sequence). This CDR3 has 12 residues. V lost 3 bases to trimming and J lost 7 bases, with 10 bases between them. For the CDR3, the DNA is TGTGCCAGCAGCTCGACAGGCGGTGGCTACACCTTC. Translation: CASSSTGGGYTF. Combining the CDR3 with reference TRBV5-4 and TRBJ1-2 gives the whole variable domain ETGVTQSPTHLIKTRGQQVTLRCSSQSGHNTVSWYQQALGQGPQFIFQYYREEENGRGNFPPRFSGLQFPNYSSELNVNALELDDSALYLCASSSTGGGYTFGSGTRLTVV.

The chain has TRBV18 and TRBJ1-4, with a possible D match to TRBD1 (5 bases). The germline CDR1 and CDR2 sequences are KGHSH and LQKENI. Trimming took 3 bases from V and 8 from J, leaving 7 bases between them. The CDR3 runs to 12 residues. CDR3 nucleotides: TGTGCCAGCTCACCGCAGGGAGAAAAACTGTTTTTT. Translated, it gives CASSPQGEKLFF.

This sequence joins TRBV7-9 and TRBJ1-1; 7 bases match TRBD1. CDR1 and CDR2 (germline): SEHNR, FQNEAQ (reference sequence). The V and J ends lost 3 bases and 3 bases, in that order; junction bases with no gene match: 10. The CDR3 is made up of 16 amino acids. Here the CDR3 reads CASSFRTGRSYTEAFF. In DNA form, the CDR3 reads TGTGCCAGCAGCTTCCGGACAGGCCGTTCATACACTGAAGCTTTCTTT.

This chain's CDR3 is CASEGDEKLFF. CDR3 DNA: TGTGCCAGCGAAGGGGATGAAAAACTGTTTTTT. V and J are TRBV6-5 and TRBJ1-4, with D tentatively TRBD1 (5 bases). The CDR3 is 11 residues long. Trimming cost V 8 bases and J 6 bases, with 7 bases left between them. Germline CDR1 is MNHEY and CDR2 is SVGAGI.

The table lists this clone with a few counts. The rearrangement uses TRBV7-2 and TRBJ2-1, with 8 bases matching TRBD2. The CDR3 spans 17 residues. Trimming removed 5 bases from V and 2 bases from J; junction bases left unmatched: 11. In germline, CDR1 is SGHTA, CDR2 FQGNSA. CDR3 amino acids: CASSPRLSGGPYNEQFF. The CDR3 bases are TGTGCCAGCAGCCCCCGACTAAGCGGGGGACCCTACAATGAGCAGTTCTTC.